Listed below are T cell receptor beta chains from one sample, sequenced in a study of CD8 T cells in ankylosing spondylitis. TCRdb independently ran MiXCR on the 5' RACE reads; one entry per CDR3 protein. This table has about 360,000 distinct CDR3 sequences, roughly 15% appearing once. The source material was blood, either unsorted or a sorted T cell fraction (not recorded which). The receptor source for this set is a male donor with ankylosing spondylitis or in good health (not recorded which). Each CDR3 is given with its conserved first and last residue. Each record gives: J gene, CDR3 length, clone size, V gene, D gene, CDR3 DNA, CDR3 protein. D genes are given only for firm matches. Only part of the rows carry a size: once, few, many, or a class if the clone is expanded.

>TRBJ2-3|15|NA|TRBV18|TRBD2
TGTGCCAGCTCACCTGGACTAGCGGGGGAATATACGCAGTATTTT
CASSPGLAGEYTQYF
>TRBJ2-3|15|NA|TRBV6-4|NA
TGTGCCAGCAGTGACTCGGGGGGGGCTCCAGATACGCAGTATTTT
CASSDSGGAPDTQYF
>TRBJ2-5|15|NA|TRBV20-1|TRBD1
TGCAGTGCTAGACCGGCCGAGACAGGGGAAGAGACCCAGTACTTC
CSARPAETGEETQYF
>TRBJ2-7|13|NA|TRBV12-3/TRBV12-4|TRBD1
TGTGCCAGCAGCTCAGGGGGTACCTACGAGCAGTACTTC
CASSSGGTYEQYF
>TRBJ2-1|14|NA|TRBV12-3/TRBV12-4|NA
TGTGCCAGCAGTTCGGACTCATCGTGGAATGAGCAGTGCTTC
CASSSDSSWNEQCF
>TRBJ1-2|10|many|TRBV20-1|NA
TGCAGTGCTGGAGGTGGTGGCTACACCTTC
CSAGGGGYTF
>TRBJ2-7|16|few|TRBV5-1|NA
TGCGCCAGCAGCTTGGCCCTTTTCCGAGATCCCTACGAGCAGTACTTC
CASSLALFRDPYEQYF
>TRBJ2-5|11|many|TRBV12-3/TRBV12-4|NA
TGTGCCAGCAGTTGGGCCGGGGCCCAGTACTTC
CASSWAGAQYF
>TRBJ2-5|16|few|TRBV5-1|NA
TGCGCCAGCAGCTTGGCCGCCGGGGGATTGGGGGAGACCCAGTACTTC
CASSLAAGGLGETQYF
>TRBJ2-1|15|few|TRBV5-6|NA
TGTGCCAGCAGCCCCGGTCCCAGCTCCTACAATGAGCAGTTCTTC
CASSPGPSSYNEQFF
>TRBJ2-7|14|few|TRBV27|NA
TGTGCCAGCAGTCTAAGGACTCGATCCTACGAGCAGTACTTC
CASSLRTRSYEQYF
>TRBJ1-1|13|NA|TRBV12-3/TRBV12-4|NA
TGTGCCAGCAGTTCGCCTTCGGACACTGAAGCTTTCTTT
CASSSPSDTEAFF
>TRBJ1-1|15|few|TRBV6-5|NA
TGTGCCAGCAGTTATGGGGGGGAGGGAAGTACTGAAGCTTTCTTT
CASSYGGEGSTEAFF
>TRBJ1-1|15|few|TRBV29-1|TRBD1
TGCAGCGTTGTTAGGACAGGGAGCATGAACACTGAAGCTTTCTTT
CSVVRTGSMNTEAFF
>TRBJ2-1|14|few|TRBV7-2|NA
TGTGCCAGCAGCTTATCGGCAGGGGTCCATGAGCAGTTCTTC
CASSLSAGVHEQFF
>TRBJ1-1|15|NA|TRBV3-1|NA
TGTGCCAGCAGCCAAGATTCCGGTGGCGCCACTGAAGCTTTCTTT
CASSQDSGGATEAFF
>TRBJ2-1|18|few|TRBV11-1|NA
TGTGCCAGCAGCCTGGTCGGCAGGGAAGGAAGGGCCTACAATGAGCAGTTCTTC
CASSLVGREGRAYNEQFF
>TRBJ1-1|11|few|TRBV30|NA
TGTGCCTGGAGGGGCCGCGATGAAGCTTTCTTT
CAWRGRDEAFF
>TRBJ2-7|15|few|TRBV12-3/TRBV12-4|TRBD2
TGTGCCAGCAGTTTAGGACTAGCGGGCTCCTACGAGCAGTACTTC
CASSLGLAGSYEQYF